This T cell receptor beta chain was sequenced during a study of Graves' ophthalmopathy and Graves' hyperthyroidism. Findings and limits, study-wide: The model forecast ophthalmopathy progression, reaching roughly 70% sensitivity and 72.22% specificity.

Lactation, pregnancy, uncontrolled infections and other autoimmune diseases were all grounds for excluding patients. Clinical symptoms, serum thyroxine, TRAb, thyroid ultrasound and orbital computed tomography formed the basis of diagnosis. Amplification from RNA transcripts yielded the TCR beta CDR3 regions. The library came from an HTBI-primed first-round RT-PCR and a second-round multiplex PCR. TCRdb called the multiplex PCR reads again in MiXCR, with one record for every CDR3 protein. Of about 48,000 distinct CDR3 sequences in the sample, around 48% were seen once. The V end was cut by 9 bases, the J end by 6 bases, with 9 bases between. CDR3 length: 10 amino acids. The germline CDR1 and CDR2 sequences are SNHLY and FYNNEI. As concerns this clonotype: What it recognizes is unknown.

The sequenced material came from peripheral blood. This receptor was identified in an adult man with Graves' ophthalmopathy. The chain combines TRBV2 with TRBJ2-7; D is uncertain. CDR3 sequence (DNA): TGTGCCAGTGGGTCGCCCGAGCAGTACTTC. Amino acids: CASGSPEQYF.